Each of the 5 T cell receptor beta chains below was sequenced from the same sample in a study of shared T cell receptors in the human thymus. TCRdb keeps only in-frame clones here, not all; method: immunoSEQ multiplex PCR. The sample consists of 700,000 or so clones, approximately 85% of them appearing once. The same data also contributed to another study, on human thymus T cells.

Input material: thymocytes. These receptor sequences come from a girl in the first two years of life with a congenital heart defect.

This chain links TRBV6-1 with TRBJ1-2, with D possibly matching TRBD1 (5 bases). The CDR3 spans 14 residues. Deletions cut 2 bases from V and 6 bases from J, with 13 bases between. Per germline, CDR1 MNHNS and CDR2 SASEGT. This CDR3 is CASSEMKQENGYTF. The CDR3 DNA is TGTGCCAGCAGTGAAATGAAACAGGAAAATGGCTACACCTTC.

The chain is built from TRBV2 and TRBJ2-2, with D uncertain. Germline V gene sequence: CDR1 SNHLY, CDR2 FYNNEI. Trimming took 7 bases from V and 5 from J, leaving 8 bases between them. The CDR3 consists of 12 residues. The CDR3 spells CASNPPTGELFF. The DNA for the CDR3 is TGTGCCAGCAATCCCCCGACCGGGGAGCTGTTTTTT.

This chain joins TRBV18 and TRBJ1-1; tentatively, D is TRBD1 (5 bases). Germline CDR1 is KGHSH and CDR2 is LQKENI. The CDR3 loop spans 15 amino acids. V shed 1 base and J shed 8 bases, with 17 bases lying between them. CDR3 in amino acids: CASSPRAGVGLEAFF. The CDR3 coding sequence is TGTGCCAGCTCACCACGTGCGGGGGTCGGGCTAGAAGCTTTCTTT.

The table lists this clone with a count of one. The chain has TRBV6-1 and TRBJ2-1; maybe TRBD2 (6 bases). V gave up 10 bases and J gave up 0 bases, with 10 bases separating them. The CDR3 contains 13 residues. Germline lookup yields CDR1 MNHNS and CDR2 SASEGT. CDR3 in amino acids: CAIYGSSYNEQFF. As DNA, the CDR3 is TGTGCCATCTACGGGAGCTCCTACAATGAGCAGTTCTTC.

J is TRBJ2-5 and V is TRBV27; D possibly corresponds to TRBD2 (6 bases). Trimming took off 7 bases at V and 5 bases at J, with 17 bases between the two ends. The CDR3 is 14 amino acids. Germline V gene sequence: CDR1 MNHEY, CDR2 SMNVEV (reference sequence). CDR3 nucleotides: TGTGCCAGCAAGACGGATTCGGGAGATGAGACCCAGTACTTC. It specifies CASKTDSGDETQYF.